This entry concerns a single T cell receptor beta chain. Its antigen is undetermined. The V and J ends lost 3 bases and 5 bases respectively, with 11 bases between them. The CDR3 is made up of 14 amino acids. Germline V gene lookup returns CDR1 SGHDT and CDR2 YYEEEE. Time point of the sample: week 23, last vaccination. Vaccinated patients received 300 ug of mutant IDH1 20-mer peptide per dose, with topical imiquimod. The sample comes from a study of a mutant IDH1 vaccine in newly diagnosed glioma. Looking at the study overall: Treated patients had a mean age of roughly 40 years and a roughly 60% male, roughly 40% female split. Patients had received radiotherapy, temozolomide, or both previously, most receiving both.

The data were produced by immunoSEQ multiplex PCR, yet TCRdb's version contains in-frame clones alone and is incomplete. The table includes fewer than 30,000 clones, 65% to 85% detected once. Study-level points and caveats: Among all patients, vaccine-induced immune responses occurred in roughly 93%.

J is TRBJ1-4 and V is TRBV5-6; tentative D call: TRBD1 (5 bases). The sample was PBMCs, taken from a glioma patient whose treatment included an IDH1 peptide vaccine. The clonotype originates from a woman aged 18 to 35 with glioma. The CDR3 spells CASSSRGPNEKLFF. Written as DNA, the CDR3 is TGTGCCAGCAGCTCGCGGGGCCCGAATGAAAAACTGTTTTTT.